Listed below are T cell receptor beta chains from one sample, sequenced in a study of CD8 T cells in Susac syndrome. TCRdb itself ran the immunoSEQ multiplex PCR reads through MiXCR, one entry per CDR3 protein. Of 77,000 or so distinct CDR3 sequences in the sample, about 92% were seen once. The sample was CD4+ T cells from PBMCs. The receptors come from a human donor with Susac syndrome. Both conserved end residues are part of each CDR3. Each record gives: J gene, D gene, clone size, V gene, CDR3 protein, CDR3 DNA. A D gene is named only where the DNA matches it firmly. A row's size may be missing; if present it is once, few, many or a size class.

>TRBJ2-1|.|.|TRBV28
CASSLLSNNEQFF
TGTGCCAGCAGTTTACTCTCTAACAATGAGCAGTTCTTC
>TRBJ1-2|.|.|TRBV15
CATSSYGPTFSGYTF
TGTGCCACCAGCAGTTATGGGCCAACCTTCTCTGGCTACACCTTC
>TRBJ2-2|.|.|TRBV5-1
CASSFDRTNTGELFF
TGCGCCAGCAGCTTCGACAGGACGAACACCGGGGAGCTGTTTTTT
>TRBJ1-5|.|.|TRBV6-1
CASSEAGGFFQPQHF
TGTGCCAGCAGTGAAGCGGGGGGGTTTTTTCAGCCCCAGCATTTT
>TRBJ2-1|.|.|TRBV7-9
CASSLRYEQFF
TGTGCCAGCAGCTTGCGTTATGAGCAGTTCTTC
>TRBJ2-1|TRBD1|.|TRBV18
CASSPPAVRGPNNEQFF
TGTGCCAGCTCACCACCCGCTGTCAGGGGGCCTAACAATGAGCAGTTCTTC
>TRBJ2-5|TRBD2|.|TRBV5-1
CASSVYSGAETQYF
TGCGCCAGCAGCGTATATAGCGGGGCCGAGACCCAGTACTTC
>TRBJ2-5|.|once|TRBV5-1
CASSSGVFQETQYF
TGCGCCAGCAGCTCGGGAGTCTTCCAAGAGACCCAGTACTTC
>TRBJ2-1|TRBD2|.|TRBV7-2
CASSPSAGTSGRRANEQFF
TGTGCCAGCAGCCCTTCAGCCGGGACTAGCGGGAGACGGGCCAATGAGCAGTTCTTC
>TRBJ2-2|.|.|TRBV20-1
CSAHPNTGELFF
TGCAGTGCTCATCCCAATACCGGGGAGCTGTTTTTT
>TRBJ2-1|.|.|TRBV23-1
CASSQTGQFSSYNEQFF
TGCGCCAGCAGTCAAACCGGACAGTTCAGCTCCTACAATGAGCAGTTCTTC
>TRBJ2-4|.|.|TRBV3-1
CASSQGGHGNIQYF
TGTGCCAGCAGCCAAGGGGGTCACGGAAACATTCAGTACTTC
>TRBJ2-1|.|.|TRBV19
CASSRLTSRNEQFF
TGTGCCAGTAGTAGGCTGACTAGTCGTAATGAGCAGTTCTTC
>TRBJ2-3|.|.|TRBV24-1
CATSQAATDTQYF
TGTGCCACCAGTCAAGCGGCGACAGATACGCAGTATTTT
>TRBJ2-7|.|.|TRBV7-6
CASSSRKRTYEQYF
TGTGCCAGCAGCTCCCGGAAGAGAACCTACGAGCAGTACTTC
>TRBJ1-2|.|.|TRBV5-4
CASSRDGRLGYTF
TGTGCCAGCAGCCGGGATGGGAGGCTAGGCTACACCTTC
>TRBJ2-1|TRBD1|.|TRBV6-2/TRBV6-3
CASRAGQGSEQFF
TGTGCCAGCAGAGCAGGACAGGGGTCTGAGCAGTTCTTC
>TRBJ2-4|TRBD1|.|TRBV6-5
CASSYSYQGAGRNIQYF
TGTGCCAGCAGTTACTCCTATCAGGGGGCAGGTAGAAACATTCAGTACTTC
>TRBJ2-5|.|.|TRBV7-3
CASSLNFGETQYF
TGTGCCAGCAGCTTAAATTTCGGGGAGACCCAGTACTTC
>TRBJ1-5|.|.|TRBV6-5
CASRLGDDQPQHF
TGTGCCAGCAGATTGGGGGATGATCAGCCCCAGCATTTT
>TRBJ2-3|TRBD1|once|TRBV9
CASSVSQGVTDTQYF
TGTGCCAGCAGCGTATCCCAGGGGGTAACAGATACGCAGTATTTT
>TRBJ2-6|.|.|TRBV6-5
CASSPNSGANVLTF
TGTGCCAGCAGTCCTAACTCTGGGGCCAACGTCCTGACTTTC
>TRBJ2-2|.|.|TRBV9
CASTTLASAATGELFF
TGTGCCAGCACAACCCTAGCGAGCGCAGCCACCGGGGAGCTGTTTTTT
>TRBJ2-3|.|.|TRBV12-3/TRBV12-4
CASSSADLASGTDTQYF
TGTGCCAGCAGTTCCGCCGATTTAGCTAGCGGCACAGATACGCAGTATTTT
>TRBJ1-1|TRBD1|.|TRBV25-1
CASIAPQGFGAFF
TGTGCCAGCATCGCCCCACAGGGGTTCGGAGCTTTCTTT
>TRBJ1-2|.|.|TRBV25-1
CASSENKIYGYTF
TGTGCCAGCAGCGAGAACAAGATATATGGCTACACCTTC
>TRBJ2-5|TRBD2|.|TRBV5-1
CASSLGFWTSGGRGQETQYF
TGCGCCAGCAGCTTGGGGTTTTGGACTAGCGGGGGAAGAGGCCAAGAGACCCAGTACTTC
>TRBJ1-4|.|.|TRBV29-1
CSVDGGEKLFF
TGCAGCGTTGACGGGGGGGAAAAACTGTTTTTT
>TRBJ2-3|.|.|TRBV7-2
CASSLLPTGAGDTQYF
TGTGCCAGCAGCCTCCTACCAACGGGGGCAGGAGATACGCAGTATTTT
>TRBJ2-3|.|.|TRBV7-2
CASSFKAGRGADTQYF
TGTGCCAGCAGCTTTAAGGCGGGGCGAGGGGCAGATACGCAGTATTTT
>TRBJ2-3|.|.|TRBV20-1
CSARVRFTDTQYF
TGCAGTGCTAGAGTTCGTTTCACAGATACGCAGTATTTT
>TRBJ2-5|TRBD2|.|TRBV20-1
CSARWGGGSETQYF
TGCAGTGCCCGTTGGGGCGGGGGGTCGGAGACCCAGTACTTC
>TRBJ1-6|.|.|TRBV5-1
CASRWQEDSPLHF
TGCGCCAGCAGATGGCAGGAGGATTCACCCCTCCACTTT
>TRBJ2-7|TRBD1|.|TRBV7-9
CASSRGQGISYEQYF
TGTGCCAGCAGCCGAGGACAGGGGATTTCCTACGAGCAGTACTTC
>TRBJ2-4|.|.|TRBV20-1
CSASSGLAKNIQYF
TGCAGTGCTAGTAGCGGACTAGCCAAAAACATTCAGTACTTC
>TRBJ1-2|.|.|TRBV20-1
CSARERPKYGYTF
TGCAGTGCTAGAGAGAGGCCTAAATACGGCTACACCTTC
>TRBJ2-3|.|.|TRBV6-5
CASSYSSPLDTQYF
TGTGCCAGCAGTTACTCTTCCCCACTAGATACGCAGTATTTT
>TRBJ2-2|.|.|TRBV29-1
CSVKGEGNTGELFF
TGCAGCGTTAAGGGGGAAGGTAACACCGGGGAGCTGTTTTTT
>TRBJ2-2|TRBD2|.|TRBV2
CASRQRGLNTGELFF
TGTGCCAGCAGGCAGCGGGGGCTCAACACCGGGGAGCTGTTTTTT
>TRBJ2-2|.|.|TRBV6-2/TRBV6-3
CASSPRGELFF
TGTGCCAGCAGTCCCCGCGGGGAGCTGTTTTTT
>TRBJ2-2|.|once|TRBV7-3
CASSPDFTTGELFF
TGTGCCAGCAGCCCCGACTTTACCACCGGGGAGCTGTTTTTT
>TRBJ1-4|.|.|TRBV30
CAWSKGRVGDEKLFF
TGTGCCTGGAGCAAGGGCAGGGTCGGCGATGAAAAACTGTTTTTT
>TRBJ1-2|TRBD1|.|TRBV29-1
CSVGWDRAEGYTF
TGCAGCGTCGGTTGGGACAGGGCGGAGGGCTACACCTTC
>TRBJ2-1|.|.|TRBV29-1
CSVEDNAVNEQFF
TGCAGCGTTGAAGATAACGCGGTAAATGAGCAGTTCTTC
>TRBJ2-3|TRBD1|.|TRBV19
CASKRTGATDTQYF
TGTGCCAGTAAAAGGACAGGGGCTACAGATACGCAGTATTTT
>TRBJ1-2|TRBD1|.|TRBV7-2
CASSSNRGDFYGYTF
TGTGCCAGCAGCTCCAACAGGGGGGACTTTTACGGCTACACCTTC
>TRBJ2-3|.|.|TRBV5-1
CASSLSGAGRSTDTQYF
TGCGCCAGCAGCTTGTCGGGCGCCGGCCGGAGCACAGATACGCAGTATTTT
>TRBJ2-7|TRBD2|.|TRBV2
CATHREAGANYEQYF
TGTGCCACCCATAGGGAAGCGGGGGCTAACTACGAGCAGTACTTC
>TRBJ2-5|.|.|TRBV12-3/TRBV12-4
CASSPFWVVDTQYF
TGTGCCAGCAGTCCGTTTTGGGTTGTCGACACCCAGTACTTC
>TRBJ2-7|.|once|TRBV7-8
CASSLEGRMISYEQYF
TGTGCCAGCAGCTTAGAGGGCCGGATGATCTCCTACGAGCAGTACTTC
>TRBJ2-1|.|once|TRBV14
CASSQERRRNNEQFF
TGTGCCAGCAGCCAAGAAAGGCGGAGGAACAATGAGCAGTTCTTC
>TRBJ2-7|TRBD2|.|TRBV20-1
CSARGVAGGYYEQYF
TGCAGTGCTAGAGGAGTCGCGGGGGGGTACTACGAGCAGTACTTC